The sequence of this T cell receptor (beta chain) was determined in a study of cytomegalovirus exposure and HLA in healthy donors. About the research overall: Earlier sequencing of about 200 million T cells yielded 95 million to 120 million unique TCR beta sequences.

This PCR relied on a set of 60 Vbeta primers and 13 Jbeta primers. This table comes from immunoSEQ multiplex PCR, and its TCRdb copy is limited to in-frame clones, with some not included. Altogether some 150,000 clones are present, roughly 74% being singletons, with the ten largest covering around 3.2%. The V and J ends lost 2 bases and 0 bases, in that order; junction bases with no gene match: 14. CDR1 MDHEN and CDR2 SYDVKM come from the germline V gene. CDR3 size: 20 residues. The sequenced sample was PBMCs. This chain uses TRBV28 with TRBJ1-5; TRBD1 matches 9 bases. The receptor was isolated from a man aged 35 to 55 in good health and CMV-seronegative. CDR3: CASSLPGTGLGAISNQPQHF. The CDR3 DNA reads TGTGCCAGCAGTTTACCCGGGACAGGGCTGGGCGCTATTAGCAATCAGCCCCAGCATTTT.